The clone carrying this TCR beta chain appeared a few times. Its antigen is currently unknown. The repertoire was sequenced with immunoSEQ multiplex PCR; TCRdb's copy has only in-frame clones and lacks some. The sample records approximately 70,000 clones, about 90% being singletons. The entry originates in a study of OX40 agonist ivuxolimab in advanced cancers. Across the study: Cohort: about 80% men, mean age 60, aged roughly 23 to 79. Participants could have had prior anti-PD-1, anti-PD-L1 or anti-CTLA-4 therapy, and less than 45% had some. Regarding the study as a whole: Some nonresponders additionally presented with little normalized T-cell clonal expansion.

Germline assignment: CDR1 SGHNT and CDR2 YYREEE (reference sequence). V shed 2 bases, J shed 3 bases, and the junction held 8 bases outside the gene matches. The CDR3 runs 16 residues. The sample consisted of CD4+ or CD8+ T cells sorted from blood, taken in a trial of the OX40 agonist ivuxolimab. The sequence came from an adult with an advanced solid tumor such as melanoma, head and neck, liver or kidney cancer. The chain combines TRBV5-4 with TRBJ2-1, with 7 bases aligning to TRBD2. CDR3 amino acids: CASSLYVLANYNEQFF. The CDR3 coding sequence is TGTGCCAGCAGCTTATATGTACTAGCGAACTACAATGAGCAGTTCTTC.